The 6 T cell receptor beta chains below come from one sample, sequenced in a study of blood T cell repertoires in COVID-19. Clones were read by immunoSEQ multiplex PCR, and TCRdb kept only the in-frame ones, dropping some. The sample holds fewer than 250,000 clones, roughly 84% seen once. Sequenced sample: PBMCs or T cells enriched from blood (not recorded which). Every receptor here comes from a man younger than 40 in a cohort exposed to, infected with or recovered from COVID-19 (not recorded which).

The table lists this clone with a few counts. The chain carries TRBV7-2 and TRBJ2-2; 11 bases match TRBD1. This CDR3 is 17 amino acids long. Germline trimming cut 3 bases from V and 6 bases from J; bases unmatched to any gene: 9. Germline V CDR1 and CDR2: SGHTA, FQGNSA. CDR3 nucleotide sequence: TGTGCCAGCAGCTTTCAGCGACTGGGACAGGGGGCCGGGGAGCTGTTTTTT. Translating it yields CASSFQRLGQGAGELFF.

The chain employs TRBV25-1 and TRBJ1-4; TRBD1 might be the D (6 bases). Germline loops: CDR1 MGHDK, CDR2 SYGVNS. The CDR3 runs 15 residues. Trimming removed 5 bases at V and 0 bases at J, with 10 bases between. CDR3 coding DNA: TGTGCCAGCAGTAGGAGGACAGCAACTAATGAAAAACTGTTTTTT. This encodes CASSRRTATNEKLFF.

The rearrangement links TRBV7-9 to TRBJ2-5; 9 positions match TRBD2. The CDR3 length is 16 residues. V was pared by 1 base and J by 1 base, with 4 bases of the junction left unmatched. The germline gives CDR1 SEHNR, CDR2 FQNEAQ (reference sequence). CDR3 nucleotides: TGTGCCAGCAGCTTAGGCCCAGCGGGAGGCCAAGAGACCCAGTACTTC. This encodes CASSLGPAGGQETQYF.

V is TRBV9 and J is TRBJ2-3; no definite D call. Germline lookup yields CDR1 SGDLS and CDR2 YYNGEE. V was clipped by 7 bases and J by 5 bases, with 5 bases between them. The CDR3 has 10 amino acids. CDR3 in amino acids: CASGRDTQYF. The CDR3 region has the DNA TGTGCCAGCGGTAGAGATACGCAGTATTTT. The whole variable domain, remainder taken from reference TRBV9 and TRBJ2-3, is DSGVTQTPKHLITATGQRVTLRCSPRSGDLSVYWYQQSLDQGLQFLIQYYNGEERAKGNILERFSAQQFPDLHSELNLSSLELGDSALYFCASGRDTQYFGPGTRLTVL.

This clone was found once. The gene calls are TRBV19 and TRBJ1-5; D perhaps matches TRBD1 (5 bases). The CDR3 loop spans 19 amino acids. Trimming removed 9 bases at V and 0 bases at J, with 27 bases between. Germline assignment: CDR1 LNHDA and CDR2 SQIVND (reference sequence). CDR3 amino acids: CARHYRRHNLRDSNQPQHF. CDR3 nucleotides: TGTGCCAGACACTACCGGCGACATAATCTCAGGGATAGCAATCAGCCCCAGCATTTT.

The V gene is TRBV5-4, the J gene TRBJ1-2; 9 nucleotides line up with TRBD1. Germline values: CDR1 SGHNT, CDR2 YYREEE (reference sequence). Trimming at V came to 4 bases and at J to 7 bases, leaving 8 bases not matched to a gene. This CDR3 has 14 residues. CDR3 nucleotides: TGTGCCAGCAGCCCGGACAGGGGTCTTGGTGGCTACACCTTC. Translating gives CASSPDRGLGGYTF.